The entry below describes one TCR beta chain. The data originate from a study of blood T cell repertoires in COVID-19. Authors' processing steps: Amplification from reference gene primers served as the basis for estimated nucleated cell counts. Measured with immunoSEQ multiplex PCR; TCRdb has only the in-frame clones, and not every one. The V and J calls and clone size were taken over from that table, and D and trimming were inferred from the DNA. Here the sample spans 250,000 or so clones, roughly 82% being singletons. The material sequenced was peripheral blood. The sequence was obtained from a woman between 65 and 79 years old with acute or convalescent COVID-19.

CDR3 DNA: TGTGCCAGCAGCACCCGACTAAATGAAAAACTGTTTTTT. Its protein product is CASSTRLNEKLFF. The J gene is TRBJ1-4, the V gene TRBV9; no clear D gene. This CDR3 region has 13 residues. V lost 4 bases and J 5 bases, leaving 9 bases between the germline ends. Germline loops: CDR1 SGDLS, CDR2 YYNGEE. The whole variable domain, filled in from reference TRBV9 and TRBJ1-4, reads DSGVTQTPKHLITATGQRVTLRCSPRSGDLSVYWYQQSLDQGLQFLIQYYNGEERAKGNILERFSAQQFPDLHSELNLSSLELGDSALYFCASSTRLNEKLFFGSGTQLSVL.